The rows below give T cell receptor beta chains drawn from one sample of a study of cytomegalovirus exposure and HLA in healthy donors. TCRdb's table, derived via immunoSEQ multiplex PCR, lists solely in-frame clones and lacks some. This table has fewer than 200,000 clones, 82% appearing once. Source material: PBMCs. The source is a girl under 18 in good health and CMV-seropositive. Both conserved end residues are part of each CDR3. The D gene is left open where the match is weak. Only some rows state a clone size, as once, few, many or a class for expanded clones.

abundance | j_gene | v_gene | d_gene | CDR3aa | CDR3nt
NA | TRBJ1-4 | TRBV2 | NA | CASSQGRTEKLFF | TGTGCCAGCAGCCAGGGGCGGACTGAAAAACTGTTTTTT
NA | TRBJ1-1 | TRBV7-6 | NA | CASSGKGHAGAFF | TGTGCCAGCAGCGGAAAGGGACACGCGGGAGCTTTCTTT
NA | TRBJ1-3 | TRBV6-1 | NA | CASNGGAGNTIYF | TGTGCCAGCAACGGGGGAGCAGGAAACACCATATATTTT
NA | TRBJ2-7 | TRBV7-9 | TRBD1 | CASSVTGTAYEQYF | TGTGCCAGCAGCGTAACCGGGACAGCATACGAGCAGTACTTC
NA | TRBJ2-3 | TRBV15 | TRBD2 | CATSRSLAGSTDTQYF | TGTGCCACCAGCCGATCACTAGCGGGGAGCACAGATACGCAGTATTTT
NA | TRBJ1-3 | TRBV4-3 | NA | CASSQLTGPGNTIYF | TGCGCCAGCAGCCAGCTAACAGGGCCTGGAAACACCATATATTTT
NA | TRBJ2-7 | TRBV5-4 | NA | CASSLGVGESYEQYF | TGTGCCAGCAGCTTGGGGGTGGGCGAGTCCTACGAGCAGTACTTC
few | TRBJ2-2 | TRBV6-1 | TRBD2 | CASSELAGATGELFF | TGTGCCAGCAGTGAATTGGCGGGAGCTACCGGGGAGCTGTTTTTT
NA | TRBJ2-7 | TRBV7-7 | TRBD1 | CASSPDRGTYEQYF | TGTGCTAGCAGCCCTGACAGGGGAACCTACGAGCAGTACTTC
NA | TRBJ2-1 | TRBV7-3 | TRBD2 | CASSPGTSGRFPRNEQFF | TGTGCCAGCAGCCCCGGGACTAGCGGGAGATTCCCCCGAAATGAGCAGTTCTTC
NA | TRBJ1-1 | TRBV20-1 | NA | CSAGTGTIVFF | TGCAGTGCCGGGACCGGGACAATCGTTTTCTTT
NA | TRBJ1-2 | TRBV5-6 | NA | CASSYQEVGKGGYTF | TGTGCCAGCAGCTATCAGGAGGTTGGGAAGGGTGGCTACACCTTC